This T cell receptor (beta chain) was identified during a study of regulatory T cells in long-lasting Graves disease (dated by TCRdb to the early 2020s). Notes on the research overall: In the newly diagnosed Graves' disease group, patients had been taking antithyroid drugs for less than 3 months. Patients with persistent Graves' disease were compared with patients with newly diagnosed Graves' disease using TCR sequencing and RNA sequencing of peripheral blood. The study was registered as a clinical trial and conducted in China. A total of around 35 samples were covered by TCR sequencing, comprising some 13 persistent and approximately 20 newly diagnosed Graves' disease patients.

Library preparation used multiplex PCR. Sequencer: Illumina HiSeq 4000. CDR3 regions were amplified by Arm-PCR with iRepertoire HTBI primers to construct TCR beta libraries. Before sequencing, the PCR products went through gel purification. In the paper's pipeline: Gene usage analysis of CDR3 amino acid clonotypes relied on the 60 or so TRBV and about 15 TRBJ segments identified across samples. Filtered high-quality paired reads were merged into contigs using COPE and FqMerger. BLAST was used to align contigs to IMGT TRBV, TRBD and TRBJ reference genes, with CDR3 defined following IMGT. Clonotypes above 0.1% frequency were classified as highly expanded clones. Shannon entropy was used to measure repertoire diversity, and the Gini coefficient was used to measure V-J evenness. A clonotype was considered public if more than one individual shared it. TCRdb handled the public reads itself, with Q25 trimming in fastp and clone calling in MiXCR, and kept productive beta chains. Records with the same CDR3 protein are collapsed into one entry carrying the most frequent genes and DNA. TCRdb's processing, not the authors', yielded these V and J calls. Across this sample there are about 560,000 distinct CDR3 sequences, with around 16% seen only once. Of the sample, around 12% is held by the ten largest clones.

This clonotype was seen a handful of times. Its target antigen remains unknown. Base qualities are not recorded, but no much larger clone differs from it by a single base. Per the publication, the time point label means: newly diagnosed GD, antithyroid drugs for less than 3 months. For both TCR sequencing and RNA sequencing, RNA was extracted from PBMCs in TRIzol. The diagnosis of Graves' disease followed American Thyroid Association guidelines. Recruitment of patients was carried out at an endocrinology department in Xi'an, China. From each patient, around 8.3 milliliters of peripheral blood was collected into an EDTA anticoagulant tube. Ficoll Paque Plus density gradient separation was used to isolate PBMCs, and no further T cell sorting was done. An Agilent 2100 Bioanalyzer and agarose gel were used to assess RNA quality, and a NanoDrop 2000 was used to measure RNA concentration. Results and caveats for the whole study, not just this receptor: Patients with persistent disease shared more public clonotypes (approximately 2,500) than newly diagnosed patients did (more than 900). Only peripheral blood was studied, because thyroid tissue, the primary lesion, was inaccessible. Compared with newly diagnosed patients, patients with persistent Graves' disease had lower TCR Shannon entropy and fewer highly expanded clones, which suggests clonal expansion. As a limitation, the authors acknowledged that the small sample size may reduce accuracy. Persistent disease showed preferential use of TRBV28, TRBJ1-2 and TRBJ2-5, whereas newly diagnosed disease favored TRBV20-1 and TRBJ2-1. Sequencing and analysis were limited to the TCR beta chain.

Between the V and J ends, shortened by 4 bases and 1 base respectively, the junction contains 10 bases. The CDR3 goes from the cysteine to the phenylalanine over 14 residues. The kept DNA is CDR3 alone, 42 bases in frame from the first base. In the germline V gene (reference sequence), CDR1 corresponds to SEHNR and CDR2 to FQNEAQ. This same sample was also part of a study on T cells in Graves' hyperthyroidism and ophthalmopathy. The second study's paper adds: Stable Graves' hyperthyroidism was defined as the absence of progression to ophthalmopathy over 18 months of follow-up. Hyperthyroidism patients were aged 18 to 65 years and newly diagnosed, with disease duration of less than 2 months. Any patient with an uncontrolled infection, another autoimmune disease, pregnancy or lactation was excluded. Clinical symptoms, serum thyroxine and TRAb, thyroid ultrasound, and orbital computed tomography formed the basis for the diagnoses. A first-round RT-PCR of the TCR CDR3 used the HTBI primer set with the Qiagen OneStep RT-PCR kit. Most expanded thyroid clonotypes (frequency above 0.001) were also detected in blood, suggesting blood repertoires may reflect thyroid immune responses. A 13 V-J signature model separated ophthalmopathy from stable hyperthyroidism, with around 90% sensitivity and about 81% specificity in cross-validation and 80%/75% in testing. In validation, the model predicted progression to ophthalmopathy with approximately 71% sensitivity and less than 75% specificity, a median of approximately 6.7 months before onset. To identify distinguishing TCR V-J signatures, a discovery cohort of roughly 100 patients was used, comprising some 43 with Graves' ophthalmopathy and approximately 58 with stable Graves' hyperthyroidism. Prospective prediction of ophthalmopathy was tested in an independent validation cohort consisting of under 20 hyperthyroidism patients and some 17 patients who later progressed to ophthalmopathy. The 100 or so discovery patients were randomly split 7:3 into training and test sets. Thyroid tissue and blood T-cell repertoires from several Graves' hyperthyroidism patients were also compared in the study. After sampling, hyperthyroidism patients received methimazole starting at 30 mg daily, and ophthalmopathy patients received high-dose intravenous methylprednisolone. Libraries were constructed in a second round of multiplex PCR, after which size selection and purification were performed. Paired-end sequencing of the libraries was performed with 100 bp reads on an Illumina HiSeq2000. Raw data were processed with SOAPnuke, discarding reads with adapters, uncalled bases, mean Phred below 15, or no exact constant-primer or identifier match. COPE v1.2.5 was used to merge the high-quality paired reads, and each unique nucleotide sequence was defined as a clonotype. MiTCR v1.1 was used to align the clonotypes against IMGT TRBV, TRBD and TRBJ reference segments. The analysis was restricted to V-J combinations with a frequency above 0.0001, which together covered 99.2% of the repertoires. The TCS score was defined as the ratio of F50 (clonal expansion) to E x V (chaos), calculated using BLOSUM62-based TCRdist between CDR3 peptides within each V-J. Welch's t-statistics and random forest reduced 450 to 600 V-J features to 10 to 15, which were used in a naive Bayes classifier (R e1071). Sample size was not statistically predetermined, and blinding of investigators to group allocation was not performed. The paper describes TCR Vbeta CDR3 sequencing of 120 to 150 peripheral blood samples, made up of under 50 ophthalmopathy patients, around 78 hyperthyroidism patients and 17 progressor patients.

The TCR sequence derives from a man aged 18 to 29 with Graves disease. Donor details come from another sample of the same person, matched by shared clones. This sequence uses TRBV7-9 and TRBJ1-1; TRBD1 is a possible D gene, resting on 6 matching bases. The sequencing used peripheral blood mononuclear cells (PBMCs), collected at new diagnosis, from a patient treated with antithyroid drugs. Here is the DNA: TGTGCCAGCAGCTGGGGGGGGGCGAACACTGAAGCTTTCTTT. This yields the protein CASSWGGANTEAFF.